The next 21 T cell receptor beta chains were all read from a single sample in a study of T-cell memory formation after mild COVID-19. TCRdb reprocessed the 5' RACE reads via MiXCR and lists one record per CDR3 protein. This sample yields about 400,000 distinct CDR3 sequences, of which over 15% are seen a single time; around a fifth belongs to the top ten. The specimen sequenced was PBMCs or a T cell subset sorted from them (not recorded which). These receptors all stem from a man younger than 35 who had mild COVID-19 (a few samples of this study predate the infection). Cell type and time point are not known.

The chain links TRBV20-1 to TRBJ2-7; D not resolved. Germline V CDR1 and CDR2: DFQATT, SNEGSKA (reference sequence). The CDR3 runs 10 residues. CDR3 in amino acids: CSAPKRFQPV. The CDR3 DNA is TGCAGTGCCCCCAAGAGGTTCCAGCCCGTC.

J is TRBJ2-1 and V is TRBV15, with D possibly TRBD2 on 5 matching bases. The CDR3 length is 17 residues. V was cut by 1 base and J by 0 bases, with 13 bases left in between. In germline, CDR1 is LNHNV, CDR2 YYDKDF (reference sequence). CDR3 loop: CATSRVRGLSSYNEQFF. The CDR3, as DNA: TGTGCCACCAGCAGAGTCCGGGGTTTAAGCTCCTACAATGAGCAGTTCTTC.

This clonotype was seen repeatedly, ten times or more. The gene calls are TRBV15 and TRBJ2-5; D gene unclear. Trimming shortened V by 8 bases and J by 5 bases, and 12 bases separated the two germline ends. The germline V gene has CDR1 LNHNV and CDR2 YYDKDF (reference sequence). CDR3 length: 12 amino acids. The CDR3: CATWAPPETQYF. In DNA, the CDR3 is TGTGCCACCTGGGCTCCCCCGGAGACCCAGTACTTC.

The chain carries TRBV4-1 and TRBJ1-1, with a tentative D call TRBD1 (5 bases). Trimming shortened V by 5 bases and J by 0 bases, and 13 bases separated the two germline ends. CDR1 is MGHRA and CDR2 is YSYEKL in the germline V gene. CDR3 length: 15 residues. In nucleotides, the CDR3 is TGCGCCAGCAGCTTACCGACAGACATGAACACTGAAGCTTTCTTT. Translation gives CASSLPTDMNTEAFF.

A few counts support this clonotype. The chain carries TRBV7-9 and TRBJ2-7, with 13 bases identical to TRBD2. This CDR3 spans 16 amino acids. Germline V CDR1 and CDR2: SEHNR, FQNEAQ (reference sequence). With 5 bases clipped from V and 3 bases from J, the junction kept 7 bases outside the gene matches. In DNA form, the CDR3 reads TGTGCCAGCAGCCTGGCCGGGACTAGCGGGGTCTACGAGCAGTACGTC. Translated, it gives CASSLAGTSGVYEQYV.

In nucleotides, the CDR3 is TGCGCCAGCAGCCCCCGGGGACAGATCCAAGAGACCCAGTACTTC. Translating gives CASSPRGQIQETQYF. The V gene is TRBV4-1, the J gene TRBJ2-5, with 7 positions matching TRBD1. CDR3 size: 15 residues. V trimming: 4 bases; J trimming: 1 base; junction bases outside the gene matches: 6. The V gene's germline CDR1 is MGHRA and CDR2 YSYEKL.

This clonotype was seen once. The rearrangement joins TRBV15 to TRBJ2-7; 7 bases are a match to TRBD2. V lost 0 bases, J lost 7 bases, and 9 bases stayed unmatched. Germline CDR1 reads LNHNV; CDR2 reads YYDKDF (reference sequence). CDR3 length equals 15 residues. CDR3 DNA: TGTGCCACCAGCAGAGATGGGGGGACTATCGGGGAGCAGTACTTC. Translating gives CATSRDGGTIGEQYF. The full variable domain, rest sourced from reference TRBV15 and TRBJ2-7, is DAMVIQNPRYQVTQFGKPVTLSCSQTLNHNVMYWYQQKSSQAPKLLFHYYDKDFNNEADTPDNFQSRRPNTSFCFLDIRSPGLGDTAMYLCATSRDGGTIGEQYFGPGTRLTVT.

This clonotype has only a few counts. The chain combines TRBV29-1 with TRBJ1-2, with 8 bases lining up with TRBD1. Losses at the gene ends were 7 bases for V and 8 bases for J; bases not matched to a gene: 12. The CDR3 loop spans 13 amino acids. Per germline, CDR1 SQVTM and CDR2 ANQGSEA. CDR3 DNA sequence: TGCAGCGCCCGAACCGGACAGGGACGGGGCTACACCTTC. Amino acid sequence: CSARTGQGRGYTF.

The chain links TRBV6-2 or TRBV6-3 to TRBJ2-6, with no clear D. V was clipped by 8 bases and J by 0 bases, with 14 bases between them. Germline CDR1 and CDR2: MNHEY and SVGEGT. This CDR3 has 16 amino acids. CDR3 loop: CASSPALSSGANVLTF. CDR3 bases: TGTGCCAGCTCCCCAGCGCTTAGCTCTGGGGCCAACGTCCTGACTTTC.

The rearrangement uses TRBV2 and TRBJ1-6; tentatively, D is TRBD1 (6 bases). Trimming left V 4 bases short and J 8 bases short, with 6 bases between. The germline V gene encodes CDR1 SNHLY and CDR2 FYNNEI. CDR3 length: 12 amino acids. The CDR3 DNA follows: TGTGCCAGCAGTGCAGGGGATTCACCCCTCCACTTT. Translating it yields CASSAGDSPLHF.

This clonotype was counted only a few times. This CDR3 reads CATSTITDTQYF. CDR3 DNA sequence: TGTGCCACCAGCACAATAACAGATACGCAGTATTTT. The chain has TRBV24-1 and TRBJ2-3; no definite D call. V was pared by 7 bases and J by 3 bases, with 7 bases between. The germline V gene encodes CDR1 KGHDR and CDR2 SFDVKD. The CDR3 has 12 residues.

This clonotype was recorded a few times. V usage is TRBV20-1 and J usage is TRBJ2-5; D unclear. The CDR3 extends over 11 amino acids. V lost 5 bases to trimming and J lost 5 bases, with 9 bases between them. CDR1 is DFQATT, CDR2 SNEGSKA, per germline (reference sequence). The CDR3 reads CSAGHTETQYF. CDR3 DNA sequence: TGCAGTGCTGGCCATACGGAGACCCAGTACTTC.

The rearrangement joins TRBV5-6 to TRBJ1-1; no reliable D call. CDR1 is SGHDT and CDR2 is YYEEEE in the germline V gene. The CDR3 has 15 residues. V was cut by 4 bases and J by 1 base, with 14 bases left in between. CDR3 in DNA: TGTGCCAGCAGCCGGGTCCAGGCGACGAACACTGAAGCTTTCTTT. Amino acid sequence: CASSRVQATNTEAFF.

This clonotype appeared many times. Germline and junction disagree at one end, which may indicate a read error. The chain links TRBV5-1 to TRBJ2-3, with a possible D match to TRBD2 (7 bases). CDR3 length equals 15 residues. Germline lookup yields CDR1 SGHRS and CDR2 YFSETQ. CDR3 in amino acids: CASILGTLATDTQYF. In DNA form, the CDR3 reads TGCGCCAGCATCTTGGGGACACTAGCGACAGATACGCAGTATTTT.

This clonotype was observed a few times. This sequence joins TRBV18 and TRBJ2-3; 9 positions match TRBD1. The CDR3 totals 19 residues. The germline V gene encodes CDR1 KGHSH and CDR2 LQKENI. The V and J ends lost 0 bases and 1 base, in that order; junction bases with no gene match: 11. This CDR3 is CASSPPFRTGVSGTDTQYF. DNA for the CDR3: TGTGCCAGCTCACCACCTTTCCGGACAGGGGTTTCGGGCACAGATACGCAGTATTTT. Full variable domain (rest looked up from reference TRBV18 and TRBJ2-3): NAGVMQNPRHLVRRRGQEARLRCSPMKGHSHVYWYRQLPEEGLKFMVYLQKENIIDESGMPKERFSAEFPKEGPSILRIQQVVRGDSAAYFCASSPPFRTGVSGTDTQYFGPGTRLTVL.

This clonotype was observed a handful of times. The chain links TRBV29-1 to TRBJ2-1; weak D call: TRBD1 (5 bases). CDR3 size: 14 residues. CDR1 SQVTM and CDR2 ANQGSEA come from the germline V gene. The germline V and J ends were trimmed by 2 bases and 7 bases, with 15 bases remaining between them. CDR3 sequence: CSVEMPSAGNEQFF. CDR3 nucleotide sequence: TGCAGCGTTGAAATGCCGTCTGCAGGGAATGAGCAGTTCTTC.

This clonotype was detected many times. The chain carries TRBV5-5 and TRBJ2-5; no reliable D call. The germline gives CDR1 SGHKS, CDR2 YYEKEE (reference sequence). V lost 3 bases and J lost 5, with 11 bases in between. The CDR3 is made up of 13 amino acids. The CDR3, as DNA: TGTGCCAGCAGCTACCCCAGGTCGGAGACCCAGTACTTC. Amino acids: CASSYPRSETQYF.

In this sample, this clonotype turned up a few times. The rearrangement links TRBV5-1 to TRBJ2-3, with 8 bases fitting TRBD2. Unmatched junction bases numbered 12, after V lost 0 bases and J lost 3 bases. The CDR3 has 18 amino acids. Germline V gene data show CDR1 as SGHRS and CDR2 as YFSETQ. CDR3 protein: CASSLVSAGGAWTDTQYF. As DNA, the CDR3 is TGCGCCAGCAGCTTGGTCAGCGCGGGGGGCGCGTGGACAGATACGCAGTATTTT.

This clonotype occurred a few times. The chain links TRBV2 to TRBJ2-3; 11 nucleotides match TRBD2. In germline, CDR1 is SNHLY, CDR2 FYNNEI. Trimming cost V 8 bases and J 4 bases; bases outside gene matches: 8. CDR3 length: 15 amino acids. The CDR3 loop is CASDQTSGEADTQYF. DNA for the CDR3: TGTGCCAGCGATCAGACTAGCGGGGAGGCAGATACGCAGTATTTT.

This clonotype has a handful of counts. V gene TRBV6-5 combines with J gene TRBJ2-4, with D unclear. The CDR3 is 14 residues long. The V gene lost 0 bases and the J gene lost 7 bases, with 10 bases spanning the gap. Germline CDR1 is MNHEY and CDR2 is SVGAGI. The CDR3 protein is CASSYSGRNNIQYF. The CDR3 DNA follows: TGTGCCAGCAGTTACTCTGGTCGTAACAACATTCAGTACTTC.

Ten or more counts support this clonotype. This rearrangement joins TRBV5-1 to TRBJ1-2, with D possibly TRBD1 on 5 matching bases. V gave up 4 bases and J gave up 2 bases, with 21 bases separating them. In germline, CDR1 is SGHRS, CDR2 YFSETQ. The CDR3 is 17 amino acids. CDR3 coding DNA: TGCGCCAGCAGCCGAGGGGAAGGTGGGAGGCAGAACTATGGCTACACCTTC. Translated, it gives CASSRGEGGRQNYGYTF.